These 18 T cell receptor beta chains were all obtained from the same sample, sequenced in a study of shared T cell receptors in the human thymus. This table comes from immunoSEQ multiplex PCR, and its TCRdb copy is limited to in-frame clones, with some not included. This sample has hundreds of thousands of clones, with around 87% found just once. The same sample was also used in a study of human thymus T cells.

Sequencing input: thymocytes. The origin of the receptors is a boy under two years old with a congenital heart defect.

This clone was counted only a few times. This chain connects TRBV5-4 to TRBJ2-7; a possible D gene is TRBD2 (6 bases). V dropped 1 base and J dropped 5 bases, with 19 bases sitting between them. Per the germline V gene, CDR1 is SGHNT and CDR2 is YYREEE (reference sequence). The CDR3 runs 16 residues. CDR3 sequence: CASSLKPRETRHEQYF. The DNA for the CDR3 is TGTGCCAGCAGCTTGAAACCCCGGGAGACGCGCCACGAGCAGTACTTC.

Only a few counts were recorded for this clone. The rearrangement links TRBV7-4 to TRBJ2-5; D ambiguous. CDR1 is SGHVT, CDR2 SQSDAQ, per germline. The CDR3 sequence is 13 residues long. Trimming took 1 base from V and 4 from J, leaving 7 bases between them. The DNA for the CDR3 is TGTGCCAGCAGCTTAGGTAGTACAGAGACCCAGTACTTC. It codes for CASSLGSTETQYF.

The chain is built from TRBV25-1 and TRBJ2-7; a possible D gene is TRBD1 (6 bases). The V gene's germline CDR1 is MGHDK and CDR2 SYGVNS. The CDR3 sequence is 16 residues long. Trimming pared 8 bases from V and 6 bases from J, leaving 26 bases between. Here the CDR3 DNA reads TGTGCCAGCCTCTCCGGGGACACTCGTACGCGGGCCGAGCAGTACTTC. Its protein product is CASLSGDTRTRAEQYF.

The gene calls are TRBV7-2 and TRBJ1-2, with D perhaps matching TRBD1 (5 bases). The V and J ends lost 1 base and 4 bases respectively, with 10 bases between them. The CDR3 contains 14 residues. Germline CDR1 and CDR2: SGHTA and FQGNSA. The CDR3 reads CASSLDDSFYGYTF. In nucleotides, the CDR3 is TGTGCCAGCAGCTTAGACGACAGCTTCTATGGCTACACCTTC. The full variable domain, its missing parts supplied by reference TRBV7-2 and TRBJ1-2, is GAGVSQSPSNKVTEKGKDVELRCDPISGHTALYWYRQSLGQGLEFLIYFQGNSAPDKSGLPSDRFSAERTGGSVSTLTIQRTQQEDSAVYLCASSLDDSFYGYTFGSGTRLTVV.

This clone was seen only once. This sequence joins TRBV21-1 and TRBJ2-1; the table's D call, TRBD2, was not checked against the DNA. TRBV21-1 is a documented pseudogene. The CDR3 contains 16 residues. The DNA of the CDR3 is TGTGCCAGCAGCAAACCGGGACTAGCGAGGTACAATGAGCAGTTCTTC. This sequence encodes CASSKPGLARYNEQFF.

The chain carries TRBV11-2 and TRBJ1-5; 8 bases line up with TRBD1. V shed 1 base and J 4 bases; nucleotides not matched to a gene: 9. Germline V gene data show CDR1 as SGHAT and CDR2 as FQNNGV. The CDR3 totals 17 residues. The CDR3 is CASSLAAGGSPNQPQHF. Written as DNA, the CDR3 is TGTGCCAGCAGCTTAGCGGCAGGGGGCAGTCCAAATCAGCCCCAGCATTTT.

To note about this clone: Other DNA sequences from this sample encode an identical CDR3 as well. The chain couples TRBV14 to TRBJ1-6; tentatively, D is TRBD1 (6 bases). The CDR3 has 12 residues. Germline assignment: CDR1 SGHDN and CDR2 FVKESK. Trimming cost V 6 bases and J 13 bases, with 13 bases left between them. The CDR3: CASRGGLSPLHF. The CDR3 DNA reads as TGTGCCAGCAGGGGGGGGCTTTCCCCCCTCCACTTT.

The chain's CDR3 is CASGEGLAGGHPSTDTQYF. DNA for the CDR3: TGTGCCAGCGGCGAAGGACTAGCGGGGGGACACCCCAGCACAGATACGCAGTATTTT. The rearrangement uses TRBV9 and TRBJ2-3; 14 nucleotides match TRBD2. Germline V gives CDR1 SGDLS, CDR2 YYNGEE. The CDR3 runs 19 residues. The V and J ends lost 7 bases and 0 bases, in that order; junction bases with no gene match: 13.

The chain links TRBV5-1 to TRBJ2-5; 10 nucleotides match TRBD2. This CDR3 comprises 16 residues. The germline V gene encodes CDR1 SGHRS and CDR2 YFSETQ. The trim removed 0 bases at V and 5 bases at J, leaving 7 bases unmatched. The CDR3 is CASSLVVAGGWETQYF. DNA for the CDR3: TGCGCCAGCAGCTTGGTGGTAGCGGGAGGTTGGGAGACCCAGTACTTC.

This rearrangement joins TRBV7-2 to TRBJ1-1; D call uncertain. The germline V gene encodes CDR1 SGHTA and CDR2 FQGNSA. CDR3 size: 13 residues. Trimming left V 5 bases short and J 1 base short, with 8 bases between. CDR3: CASSPPGNTEAFF. Here the CDR3 DNA reads TGTGCCAGCAGCCCACCGGGGAACACTGAAGCTTTCTTT.

The V and J genes are TRBV28 and TRBJ1-3; tentatively, D is TRBD1 (6 bases). The V end was cut by 6 bases, the J end by 0 bases, with 21 bases between. Germline CDR1 is MDHEN and CDR2 is SYDVKM. The CDR3 sequence is 18 residues long. The CDR3 DNA reads TGTGCCAGCAGGAATAGGGGGGGAAAGCTAAACTCTGGAAACACCATATATTTT. This translates into CASRNRGGKLNSGNTIYF.

Concerning this clone itself: The sample holds other DNA sequences that translate to the same CDR3. The rearrangement links TRBV20-1 to TRBJ1-1; the D is unclear. Germline lookup yields CDR1 DFQATT and CDR2 SNEGSKA (reference sequence). Between the trimmed V and J ends, which lost 6 bases and 4 bases, there was a span of 6 bases. The CDR3 runs 10 residues. CDR3: CSARGTEAFF. The DNA of the CDR3 is TGCAGTGCCCGAGGCACTGAAGCTTTCTTT.

The chain uses TRBV30 and TRBJ2-2; 8 positions agree with TRBD2. The CDR3 totals 17 residues. From germline, CDR1 is GTSNPN and CDR2 SVGIG (reference sequence). V lost 5 bases, J lost 2 bases, and 13 bases stayed unmatched. The CDR3 protein is CAWAPYGLAINTGELFF. DNA for the CDR3: TGTGCCTGGGCCCCATACGGACTAGCAATAAACACCGGGGAGCTGTTTTTT.

This chain joins TRBV2 and TRBJ2-5; the D is unclear. Deletions cut 1 base from V and 4 bases from J, with 10 bases between. Germline-derived CDR1 and CDR2 are SNHLY and FYNNEI. This CDR3 region has 14 residues. CDR3 in amino acids: CASSEGLRRETQYF. The CDR3 nucleotides are TGTGCCAGCAGTGAAGGGTTGCGGCGAGAGACCCAGTACTTC. The entire variable domain, with the rest obtained from reference TRBV2 and TRBJ2-5, is as follows: EPEVTQTPSHQVTQMGQEVILRCVPISNHLYFYWYRQILGQKVEFLVSFYNNEISEKSEIFDDQFSVERPDGSNFTLKIRSTKLEDSAMYFCASSEGLRRETQYFGPGTRLLVL.

The chain recombines TRBV13 with TRBJ1-1; D gene uncertain. The CDR3 is 14 amino acids. Trimming cost V 4 bases and J 1 base, with 10 bases left between them. Germline-derived CDR1 and CDR2 are PRHDT and FYEKMQ (reference sequence). The DNA for the CDR3 is TGTGCCAGCAGCTCCCAGGTTGGGAACACTGAAGCTTTCTTT. It codes for CASSSQVGNTEAFF.

The J gene is TRBJ2-3, the V gene TRBV4-1; 8 bases are shared with TRBD2. The V and J ends lost 4 bases and 0 bases, in that order; junction bases with no gene match: 9. CDR1 is MGHRA, CDR2 YSYEKL, per germline. CDR3 length: 17 residues. The CDR3 loop is CASSPHEAGGSTDTQYF. The CDR3 nucleotides are TGCGCCAGCAGCCCCCATGAGGCGGGAGGTAGCACAGATACGCAGTATTTT.

V usage is TRBV30 and J usage is TRBJ1-2; 8 nucleotides line up with TRBD1. Germline V gene sequence: CDR1 GTSNPN, CDR2 SVGIG (reference sequence). The CDR3 runs to 16 residues. Trimming at V came to 2 bases and at J to 5 bases, leaving 13 bases not matched to a gene. CDR3 DNA: TGTGCCTGGAGTACCCGGGACAGGATTTCATATTATGGCTACACCTTC. It specifies CAWSTRDRISYYGYTF.

The gene calls are TRBV6-6 and TRBJ2-2, with D maybe TRBD1 (5 bases). CDR1 MNHNY and CDR2 SVGAGI come from the germline V gene (reference sequence). The CDR3 loop spans 14 amino acids. V lost 4 bases to trimming and J lost 1 base, with 7 bases between them. CDR3 coding DNA: TGTGCCAGCAGTTGGGGCGAGAACACCGGGGAGCTGTTTTTT. It translates to CASSWGENTGELFF.